The next 19 T cell receptor beta chains were all read from a single sample in a study of T cell repertoires in cytomegalovirus infection. In TCRdb, the reads were re-called with MiXCR into one record per CDR3 protein. The profile covers around 430,000 distinct CDR3 sequences, with more than 40% appearing a single time and about 41% taken by the ten largest. Their recognized antigens are unknown. Sequencing was performed on cultured PBMCs, taken from culture after CMV antigen stimulation. The receptors stem from a human donor in good health (CMV status not recorded). Some clones in this sample may be carry-over from other donors' samples.

The chain recombines TRBV5-6 with TRBJ2-1; D tentatively reads TRBD1 or TRBD2 (5 bases each). Germline assignment: CDR1 SGHDT and CDR2 YYEEEE. The germline V and J ends were trimmed by 4 bases and 3 bases, with 14 bases remaining between them. This CDR3 is built from 15 residues. CDR3 residues: CASSRGPLDYNEQFF. In DNA form, the CDR3 reads TGTGCCAGCAGCCGGGGACCGCTGGACTACAATGAGCAGTTCTTC.

V is TRBV7-2 and J is TRBJ2-2; D is possibly TRBD2 (6 bases). The V gene's germline CDR1 is SGHTA and CDR2 FQGNSA. This CDR3 comprises 16 residues. V lost 4 bases, J lost 0 bases, and 12 bases lay in between. The CDR3 region has the DNA TGTGCCAGCAGCTACGCGGGGAGGACGAACACCGGGGAGCTGTTTTTT. Translated: CASSYAGRTNTGELFF.

This rearrangement joins TRBV11-2 to TRBJ1-3; no clear D. Trimming shortened V by 10 bases and J by 4 bases, and 14 bases separated the two germline ends. The germline CDR1 and CDR2 sequences are SGHAT and FQNNGV. The CDR3 is 13 amino acids. CDR3 in amino acids: CATRWASGNTIYF. For the CDR3, the DNA is TGTGCCACCCGGTGGGCGTCGGGAAACACCATATATTTT. The entire variable domain, with the rest obtained from reference TRBV11-2 and TRBJ1-3, is as follows: EAGVAQSPRYKIIEKRQSVAFWCNPISGHATLYWYQQILGQGPKLLIQFQNNGVVDDSQLPKDRFSAERLKGVDSTLKIQPAKLEDSAVYLCATRWASGNTIYFGEGSWLTVV.

In its sample, this clonotype was seen a few times. The chain carries TRBV6-1 and TRBJ1-5, with TRBD1 matching 7 bases. The trim removed 7 bases at V and 3 bases at J, leaving 3 bases unmatched. The CDR3 spans 13 residues. The V gene's germline CDR1 is MNHNS and CDR2 SASEGT. CDR3 protein: CASMGQYNQPQHF. DNA of the CDR3: TGTGCCAGCATGGGACAGTACAATCAGCCCCAGCATTTT.

V gene TRBV6-5 combines with J gene TRBJ2-3, with D possibly being TRBD2 (6 bases). Germline V gene data show CDR1 as MNHEY and CDR2 as SVGAGI. V gave up 5 bases and J gave up 1 base, with 19 bases separating them. This CDR3 region has 17 residues. The CDR3 spells CASSPPGTAGRTDTQYF. The CDR3 nucleotides read TGTGCCAGCAGTCCCCCGGGGACGGCGGGACGCACAGATACGCAGTATTTT.

Of note for this clonotype: Mismatch with germline at one junction end may stem from a read error. V is TRBV27 and J is TRBJ1-2; D may be TRBD1 (6 bases). The germline V gene encodes CDR1 MNHEY and CDR2 SMNVEV (reference sequence). There are 16 residues in the CDR3. CDR3: CASSSEFDRSGYGYTF. The CDR3, as DNA: TGTGCCAGCAGTTCCGAATTCGACAGGAGCGGCTATGGTTACACCTTC.

The chain combines TRBV12-3 or TRBV12-4 with TRBJ2-1; 8 nucleotides agree with TRBD2. With V trimmed by 6 bases and J by 4 bases, 8 bases remained unmatched. CDR3 length equals 15 residues. CDR3 sequence reads: CASRPGTRGYNEQFF. For the CDR3, the DNA is TGTGCCAGCAGGCCCGGGACTAGAGGTTACAATGAGCAGTTCTTC.

The gene calls are TRBV5-1 and TRBJ1-1; the D gene is possibly TRBD1 (5 bases). This CDR3 is 15 amino acids long. In germline, CDR1 is SGHRS, CDR2 YFSETQ. V lost 4 bases, J lost 4 bases, and 17 bases lay in between. CDR3 protein: CASSGGALMGTEAFF. CDR3 bases: TGCGCCAGCAGCGGCGGGGCCCTGATGGGCACTGAAGCTTTCTTT.

The chain employs TRBV10-3 and TRBJ1-1, with TRBD1 as a possible D gene (5 bases). Looked up from germline, CDR1 is ENHRY and CDR2 is SYGVKD. This CDR3 region has 15 residues. Deletions cut 8 bases from V and 0 bases from J, with 16 bases between. Written as DNA, the CDR3 is TGTGCCATCGGGCCTAGGGAGGGGATGAACACTGAAGCTTTCTTT. This translates into CAIGPREGMNTEAFF.

The rearrangement joins TRBV12-3 or TRBV12-4 to TRBJ2-1, with D perhaps assigned TRBD1 or TRBD2 (6 bases each). The CDR3 has 14 amino acids. Deletions cut 3 bases from V and 8 bases from J, with 14 bases between. The CDR3 DNA follows: TGTGCCAGCAGTTTTAGAGAGGGGGGCGATGAGCAGTTCTTC. Its translation is CASSFREGGDEQFF.

The chain recombines TRBV5-3 with TRBJ2-5; 7 nucleotides align to TRBD2. TRBV5-3 is flagged as an ORF with uncertain function. The CDR3 spans 14 residues. Losses at the gene ends were 8 bases for V and 2 bases for J; bases not matched to a gene: 9. CDR3 in DNA: TGTGCCAGCAGCGCGGGACTACCGCAAGAGACCCAGTACTTC. Protein sequence: CASSAGLPQETQYF.

The chain uses TRBV7-9 and TRBJ2-7; D is ambiguous. This CDR3 contains 14 residues. V was clipped by 2 bases and J by 6 bases, with 14 bases between them. Germline CDR1 reads SEHNR; CDR2 reads FQNEAQ (reference sequence). The CDR3, as DNA: TGTGCCAGCAGCTTAAGCACCGGGCCCTTCGAGCAGTACTTC. Residues: CASSLSTGPFEQYF.

V and J are TRBV7-8 and TRBJ1-5, with TRBD1 as a possible D gene (6 bases). The ends were cut back, 4 bases at V and 2 bases at J, with 18 bases in the middle. CDR3 size: 17 residues. Germline CDR1 SGHVS, CDR2 FQNEAQ. CDR3 region: CASSYNAGAYGNQPQHF. In DNA form, the CDR3 reads TGTGCCAGCAGCTATAATGCAGGGGCTTATGGCAATCAGCCCCAGCATTTT. Together with reference TRBV7-8 and TRBJ1-5, the CDR3 gives the full variable domain: GAGVSQSPRYKVAKRGQDVALRCDPISGHVSLFWYQQALGQGPEFLTYFQNEAQLDKSGLPSDRFFAERPEGSVSTLKIQRTQQEDSAVYLCASSYNAGAYGNQPQHFGDGTRLSIL.

This chain joins TRBV11-2 and TRBJ1-1; possibly TRBD1 for D (5 bases). The CDR3 is 14 residues long. Trimming cost V 4 bases and J 5 bases, with 14 bases left between them. CDR1 is SGHAT and CDR2 is FQNNGV in the germline V gene. CDR3 in DNA: TGTGCCAGCAGCTACCCGACCCGGGGGACTGAAGCTTTCTTT. It codes for CASSYPTRGTEAFF. The full variable domain, its missing parts supplied by reference TRBV11-2 and TRBJ1-1, is EAGVAQSPRYKIIEKRQSVAFWCNPISGHATLYWYQQILGQGPKLLIQFQNNGVVDDSQLPKDRFSAERLKGVDSTLKIQPAKLEDSAVYLCASSYPTRGTEAFFGQGTRLTVV.

This clonotype has a handful of counts. The chain carries TRBV7-2 and TRBJ2-1; 9 bases match TRBD2. The junction had 14 bases not matched to a gene; V was cut back by 5 bases and J by 0 bases. CDR3 length: 19 amino acids. Per germline, CDR1 SGHTA and CDR2 FQGNSA. The CDR3 coding sequence is TGTGCCAGCAGCCCCCGAGGGTGGCTAGCGGGGAGCTCCTACAATGAGCAGTTCTTC. This sequence encodes CASSPRGWLAGSSYNEQFF.

This clonotype was detected only a few times. The chain recombines TRBV7-2 with TRBJ2-5; unclear D gene. This CDR3 has 14 residues. Germline V gene data show CDR1 as SGHTA and CDR2 as FQGNSA. Trimming cost V 5 bases and J 1 base, with 11 bases left between them. CDR3 DNA: TGTGCCAGCAGCCCCCAAAGTAGCCAAGAGACCCAGTACTTC. Translated, it gives CASSPQSSQETQYF.

This clonotype was counted between two and nine times. CDR3 region: CASSSGLAGESRTQYF. The CDR3 region has the DNA TGTGCCAGCAGCTCGGGACTAGCGGGGGAGTCCAGGACCCAGTACTTC. J is TRBJ2-5 and V is TRBV7-9; 14 bases are shared with TRBD2. The CDR3 covers 16 residues. V shed 4 bases and J 7 bases; nucleotides not matched to a gene: 8. CDR1 is SEHNR and CDR2 is FQNEAQ in the germline V gene (reference sequence).

This clonotype has only a few counts. The V and J genes are TRBV7-2 and TRBJ2-1; TRBD1 matches 10 bases. The trim removed 5 bases at V and 15 bases at J, leaving 7 bases unmatched. The CDR3 consists of 12 residues. Germline V gene sequence: CDR1 SGHTA, CDR2 FQGNSA. Here the CDR3 reads CASSPDRGHRFF. As DNA, the CDR3 is TGTGCCAGCAGCCCAGACAGGGGGCACCGGTTCTTC.

This clonotype has just a few counts. The chain recombines TRBV7-2 with TRBJ1-2; D call uncertain. The CDR3 covers 14 residues. The V gene lost 4 bases and the J gene lost 7 bases, with 16 bases spanning the gap. CDR1 is SGHTA, CDR2 FQGNSA, per germline. DNA of the CDR3: TGTGCCAGCAGCTCACTAATAGGGTCCGTTGGCTACACCTTC. Amino acids: CASSSLIGSVGYTF. Based on the CDR3 plus reference TRBV7-2 and TRBJ1-2, the full variable domain is GAGVSQSPSNKVTEKGKDVELRCDPISGHTALYWYRQSLGQGLEFLIYFQGNSAPDKSGLPSDRFSAERTGGSVSTLTIQRTQQEDSAVYLCASSSLIGSVGYTFGSGTRLTVV.